The 22 T cell receptor beta chains in this list originate from one sample, sequenced in a study of cytomegalovirus exposure and HLA in healthy donors. The PCR made use of 60 Vbeta and 13 Jbeta primers. This table comes from immunoSEQ multiplex PCR, and its TCRdb copy is limited to in-frame clones, with some not included. Of about 43,000 clones listed, roughly 63% are singletons. The sample consisted of PBMCs. All receptors come from a man in his fifties or sixties in good health and CMV-seropositive.

This clone is a singleton in its sample. This sample includes further DNA sequences coding for the same CDR3. V and J are TRBV6-1 and TRBJ2-1, with TRBD1 matching 9 bases. The CDR3 contains 14 residues. With 3 bases clipped from V and 7 bases from J, the junction kept 4 bases outside the gene matches. CDR1 is MNHNS and CDR2 is SASEGT in the germline V gene. CDR3 DNA: TGTGCCAGCAGTGAGGGACAGGGTAGAAATGAGCAGTTCTTC. This translates into CASSEGQGRNEQFF.

The gene calls are TRBV10-3 and TRBJ2-5; a possible D gene is TRBD2 (5 bases). The V gene's germline CDR1 is ENHRY and CDR2 SYGVKD. V gave up 5 bases and J gave up 2 bases, with 12 bases separating them. This CDR3 has 14 amino acids. The DNA for the CDR3 is TGTGCCATCAGTCCTGGACTGGGACAAGAGACCCAGTACTTC. Protein: CAISPGLGQETQYF.

The chain combines TRBV7-9 with TRBJ2-1, with 7 bases lining up with TRBD2. There are 17 residues in the CDR3. Germline V gives CDR1 SEHNR, CDR2 FQNEAQ (reference sequence). Trimming at V came to 4 bases and at J to 7 bases, leaving 16 bases not matched to a gene. Written as DNA, the CDR3 is TGTGCCAGCAGCTCACTGCGGAGTGGCGGGAGTGGTAATGAGCAGTTCTTC. This codes for CASSSLRSGGSGNEQFF.

The chain employs TRBV4-2 and TRBJ1-1; D unclear. The CDR3 spans 13 residues. CDR1 LGHNA and CDR2 YNFKEQ come from the germline V gene. Deletions cut 0 bases from V and 1 base from J, with 3 bases between. CDR3 coding DNA: TGTGCCAGCAGCCAAGAGAGGAACACTGAAGCTTTCTTT. Protein sequence: CASSQERNTEAFF.

V gene TRBV7-3 combines with J gene TRBJ2-5, with 10 positions matching TRBD2. The J segment lost 4 bases and the V segment lost 9 bases, leaving 11 bases of the junction unmatched. The V gene's germline CDR1 is SGHTA and CDR2 FQGTGA. The CDR3 is made up of 15 amino acids. CDR3 sequence (DNA): TGTGCCAGTGGGGCTAGCGGGAGTGTTGGAGAGACCCAGTACTTC. Protein sequence: CASGASGSVGETQYF.

The V gene is TRBV28, the J gene TRBJ2-7; D is ambiguous. The CDR3 has 13 amino acids. The V gene's germline CDR1 is MDHEN and CDR2 SYDVKM. Trimming removed 4 bases at V and 0 bases at J, with 7 bases between. CDR3 nucleotides: TGTGCCAGCAGTTCGCCCAGCTCCTACGAGCAGTACTTC. Protein product: CASSSPSSYEQYF.

This clone was detected a few times. The chain recombines TRBV19 with TRBJ2-1; 12 nucleotides match TRBD2. Germline CDR1 is LNHDA and CDR2 is SQIVND (reference sequence). The CDR3 has 16 amino acids. With 3 bases clipped from V and 6 bases from J, the junction kept 6 bases outside the gene matches. DNA of the CDR3: TGTGCCAGTAGTATCCTAGCGGGAGGGCCGGGCAATGAGCAGTTCTTC. It specifies CASSILAGGPGNEQFF.

The rearrangement uses TRBV7-6 and TRBJ2-3, with a possible D match to TRBD2 (6 bases). V was cut by 1 base and J by 14 bases, with 13 bases left in between. CDR3 size: 12 residues. Germline V lookup: CDR1 SGHVS, CDR2 FNYEAQ. The CDR3 spells CASSLGTGVPYF. CDR3 nucleotides: TGTGCCAGCAGCTTAGGAACGGGAGTTCCGTATTTT.

The V gene is TRBV28, the J gene TRBJ2-1, with a tentative D call TRBD1 (6 bases). This CDR3 region has 16 residues. The V end lost 4 bases, the J end lost 3 bases, and 16 bases lay between the germline ends. The germline V gene encodes CDR1 MDHEN and CDR2 SYDVKM. CDR3 bases: TGTGCCAGCAGTTGGACGCAGGGGAGTGGCTACAATGAGCAGTTCTTC. As protein: CASSWTQGSGYNEQFF.

The chain couples TRBV6-1 to TRBJ2-1, with 8 bases lining up with TRBD2. The CDR3 contains 13 residues. CDR1 and CDR2 from the germline V gene are MNHNS and SASEGT. The V gene end was trimmed by 8 bases and the J gene end by 7 bases; junction bases not matched to a gene: 7. The CDR3 spells CASQAGGINEQFF. CDR3 DNA sequence: TGTGCCAGCCAGGCGGGAGGAATTAATGAGCAGTTCTTC.

The rearrangement links TRBV7-3 to TRBJ2-5, with 7 bases matching TRBD2. Trimming took 5 bases from V and 0 from J; bases not matched to a gene: 3. Germline lookup yields CDR1 SGHTA and CDR2 FQGTGA. CDR3 length equals 14 residues. This chain's CDR3 is CASSPTSDQETQYF. As DNA, the CDR3 is TGTGCCAGCAGCCCAACTAGCGACCAAGAGACCCAGTACTTC.

The CDR3 sequence: CASSVGTTDTQYF. CDR3 in DNA: TGTGCCAGCTCCGTTGGCACCACAGATACGCAGTATTTT. The V call is TRBV18, the J call TRBJ2-3; no clear D gene. Germline CDR1 is KGHSH and CDR2 is LQKENI. The CDR3 totals 13 residues. Trimming removed 6 bases at V and 2 bases at J, with 9 bases between.

This clone appeared a few times. The chain employs TRBV14 and TRBJ2-2; D may be TRBD2 (5 bases). V was trimmed by 0 bases and J by 6 bases, leaving 5 bases between them. The CDR3 loop spans 13 amino acids. The germline V gene encodes CDR1 SGHDN and CDR2 FVKESK. In nucleotides, the CDR3 is TGTGCCAGCAGCCAAGACGGGGCCGGGGAGCTGTTTTTT. The encoded protein is CASSQDGAGELFF.

The V gene is TRBV19, the J gene TRBJ2-1; D perhaps matches TRBD2 (6 bases). V dropped 4 bases and J dropped 10 bases, with 17 bases sitting between them. The CDR3 consists of 14 residues. CDR1 LNHDA and CDR2 SQIVND come from the germline V gene (reference sequence). In DNA form, the CDR3 reads TGTGCCAGTAGTAGTAACCTCTTAGGAGGGGAGCAGTTCTTC. Translation: CASSSNLLGGEQFF.

This clone has more than one count but fewer than ten. The chain combines TRBV7-2 with TRBJ2-2; 9 bases line up with TRBD2. From germline, CDR1 is SGHTA and CDR2 FQGNSA. Germline trimming cut 1 base from V and 7 bases from J; bases unmatched to any gene: 7. The CDR3 sequence is 16 residues long. The CDR3 is CASSLEGLAGLGELFF. CDR3 bases: TGTGCCAGCAGCTTAGAAGGGCTAGCGGGACTCGGGGAGCTGTTTTTT.

This clone came up once. The chain recombines TRBV4-1 with TRBJ2-5, with D unclear. The CDR3 has 13 amino acids. V lost 1 base and J 5 bases, leaving 8 bases between the germline ends. Per the germline V gene, CDR1 is MGHRA and CDR2 is YSYEKL. The CDR3 sequence: CASSQGPLETQYF. For the CDR3, the DNA is TGCGCCAGCAGCCAAGGGCCCTTGGAGACCCAGTACTTC.

This chain joins TRBV25-1 and TRBJ2-1; 7 bases fit TRBD2. Germline values: CDR1 MGHDK, CDR2 SYGVNS. This CDR3 spans 14 amino acids. V was pared by 4 bases and J by 5 bases, with 5 bases of the junction left unmatched. This chain's CDR3 is CASSAAGLDNEQFF. The CDR3 bases are TGTGCCAGCAGTGCAGCGGGATTAGACAATGAGCAGTTCTTC.

The chain recombines TRBV7-2 with TRBJ2-1; 11 bases agree with TRBD2. The length of the CDR3 is 15 residues. The germline V gene has CDR1 SGHTA and CDR2 FQGNSA. V shed 2 bases and J 5 bases; nucleotides not matched to a gene: 2. Written as DNA, the CDR3 is TGTGCCAGCAGCTTATCGGGACTAGCGGACAATGAGCAGTTCTTC. This encodes CASSLSGLADNEQFF.

The rearrangement uses TRBV6-4 and TRBJ2-5; D gene uncertain. The CDR3 spans 13 residues. The V end lost 5 bases, the J end lost 5 bases, and 12 bases lay between the germline ends. Germline lookup yields CDR1 MRHNA and CDR2 SNTAGT. As DNA, the CDR3 is TGTGCCAGCAGTCGGAGCCCCCAGGAGACCCAGTACTTC. It yields the protein CASSRSPQETQYF.

The gene calls are TRBV11-1 and TRBJ2-1; TRBD2 agrees at 11 bases. Germline CDR1 reads SGHAT; CDR2 reads FQDESV (reference sequence). The J segment lost 12 bases and the V segment lost 0 bases, leaving 7 bases of the junction unmatched. The CDR3 has 15 amino acids. This CDR3 reads CASSLAGLAAGGQFF. The DNA of the CDR3 is TGTGCCAGCAGCTTAGCGGGACTAGCGGCTGGCGGGCAGTTCTTC.

The chain uses TRBV19 and TRBJ2-7; no definite D call. The germline V and J ends were trimmed by 4 bases and 6 bases, with 16 bases remaining between them. CDR1 and CDR2 from the germline V gene are LNHDA and SQIVND (reference sequence). The CDR3 is 14 amino acids. The CDR3 coding sequence is TGTGCCAGTAGTACCGACACAATTTACGGCGAGCAGTACTTC. This sequence encodes CASSTDTIYGEQYF.

J is TRBJ1-1 and V is TRBV9; D possibly corresponds to TRBD1 (5 bases). Germline CDR1 and CDR2: SGDLS and YYNGEE. V shed 4 bases and J shed 4 bases, with 17 bases lying between them. CDR3 length: 15 amino acids. CDR3 amino acids: CASSLLTGELTEAFF. Here the CDR3 DNA reads TGTGCCAGCAGCCTTCTCACAGGTGAGCTCACTGAAGCTTTCTTT. The whole variable domain, remainder taken from reference TRBV9 and TRBJ1-1, is DSGVTQTPKHLITATGQRVTLRCSPRSGDLSVYWYQQSLDQGLQFLIQYYNGEERAKGNILERFSAQQFPDLHSELNLSSLELGDSALYFCASSLLTGELTEAFFGQGTRLTVV.